This T cell receptor (beta chain) was documented in a study of blood T cell repertoires in COVID-19. The data were produced by immunoSEQ multiplex PCR, yet TCRdb's version contains in-frame clones alone and is incomplete. The profile shows about 130,000 clones, more than 70% of them singletons. This receptor was obtained from a woman older than 75 with acute or convalescent COVID-19. The sample taken for sequencing was peripheral blood.

CDR3 DNA sequence: TGTGCCAGCAGCTTAATTCCTAGCGGGGGGGCCGACGAGCAGTACTTC. Translated, it gives CASSLIPSGGADEQYF. The gene calls are TRBV7-8 and TRBJ2-7; 12 bases line up with TRBD2. This CDR3 is 16 amino acids long. The V gene end was trimmed by 2 bases and the J gene end by 5 bases; junction bases not matched to a gene: 7. From germline, CDR1 is SGHVS and CDR2 FQNEAQ.